This TCR beta chain comes out of a study of pediatric ulcerative colitis. This clone has a single count. Its antigen is unknown. Germline V CDR1 and CDR2: SGHAT, FQDESV (reference sequence). The V end lost 3 bases, the J end lost 7 bases, and 11 bases lay between the germline ends. This CDR3 has 13 amino acids. Samples were sequenced at Survey level, maximum 500,000 reads. TCRdb's copy holds only in-frame clones and misses some; the assay was immunoSEQ multiplex PCR. The repertoire consists of 55,000 to 70,000 clones, with around 87% occurring once and the leading ten covering approximately 1.5%. Study observations and caveats: A couple of rectal clonotypes were found only in ulcerative colitis patients, all of them. Ulcerative colitis patients shared more blood-rectal clones than controls.

The sequence derives from a boy aged 10-17 years who was a control in a study of pediatric ulcerative colitis. The rearrangement joins TRBV11-1 to TRBJ2-3, with D unresolved. Specimen: blood. The CDR3 protein is CASSLGLIYTQYF. The CDR3 DNA follows: TGTGCCAGCAGCTTGGGTTTAATATATACGCAGTATTTT. Combining the CDR3 with reference TRBV11-1 and TRBJ2-3 gives the whole variable domain EAEVAQSPRYKITEKSQAVAFWCDPISGHATLYWYRQILGQGPELLVQFQDESVVDDSQLPKDRFSAERLKGVDSTLKIQPAELGDSAMYLCASSLGLIYTQYFGPGTRLTVL.